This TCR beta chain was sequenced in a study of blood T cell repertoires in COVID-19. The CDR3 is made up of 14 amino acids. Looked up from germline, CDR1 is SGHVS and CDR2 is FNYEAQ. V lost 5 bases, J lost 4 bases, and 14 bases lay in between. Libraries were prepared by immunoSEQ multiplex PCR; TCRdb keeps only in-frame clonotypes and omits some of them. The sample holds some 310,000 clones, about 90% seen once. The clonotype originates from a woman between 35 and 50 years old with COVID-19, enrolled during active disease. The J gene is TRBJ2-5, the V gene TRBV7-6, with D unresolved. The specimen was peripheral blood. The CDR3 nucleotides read TGTGCCAGCAGCGACCCTGACCCGGGAGAGACCCAGTACTTC. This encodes CASSDPDPGETQYF.